This is a list of T cell receptor beta chains from one sample in a study of beta chain features in type 1 diabetes. Here immunoSEQ multiplex PCR was the method, and the copy in TCRdb shows in-frame clones only, minus some. The sample yields fewer than 450,000 clones, approximately 15% seen once. The source material was naive CD4+ T cells from blood. The source of these receptors is a woman aged 18-35 years with type 1 diabetes. CDR3s include the opening cysteine and the closing phenylalanine or tryptophan.

TRBV5-1	TRBJ1-3	CASSPERSSGNTIYF
TRBV29-1	TRBJ2-3	CTGTTSTDTQYF
TRBV30	TRBJ2-2	CAWSAQGTGELFF
TRBV6-5	TRBJ2-1	CASSTGQTYNEQFF
TRBV29-1	TRBJ1-5	CSVLQVGSQPQHF
TRBV2	TRBJ1-5	CASSGQGISNQPQHF
TRBV30	TRBJ2-1	CAWSEWTSAYNEQFF
TRBV2	TRBJ2-7	CASNRAVLEQYF
TRBV14	TRBJ1-1	CASSLYPGQGVNTEAFF
TRBV28	TRBJ2-1	CASGPFLGGGLDNEQFF
TRBV7-2	TRBJ2-7	CASSFFMGGEEQYF
TRBV30	TRBJ1-2	CAWSGGGGGYTF
TRBV30	TRBJ1-2	CAWSVRGTDPQLLYGYTF
TRBV7-2	TRBJ2-3	CASSDSGLESDTQYF
TRBV28	TRBJ2-2	CASSLGGSLGELFF
TRBV5-4	TRBJ2-5	CASSTGTGGQETQYF
TRBV25-1	TRBJ1-2	CASSEMRGGYGYTF
TRBV10-3	TRBJ2-7	CAISEVKRERYEQYF
TRBV19	TRBJ1-5	CASRDSAGNQPQHF
TRBV29-1	TRBJ2-1	CSVRGLAGVYNEQFF
TRBV10-3	TRBJ1-4	CATAGGSSTEKLFF
TRBV2	TRBJ2-1	CASSESASGLSGQFF
TRBV2	TRBJ2-5	CASIRDYPWETQYF
TRBV19	TRBJ1-5	CASSRGGQGARQPQHF
TRBV7-3	TRBJ2-7	CASSRGASGSSSYEQYF
TRBV12-5	TRBJ2-1	CASGLITSYEQFF
TRBV6-6	TRBJ1-5	CASSYEGYSNQPQHF